The 15 T cell receptor beta chains in this list originate from one sample, sequenced in a study of regulatory T cells in long-lasting Graves disease (dated by TCRdb to the early 2020s). Explained via the paper, the time point label denotes: newly diagnosed GD, antithyroid drugs for less than 3 months. RNA was extracted from PBMCs in TRIzol for both TCR sequencing and RNA sequencing. The library was obtained by multiplex PCR. The sequencing machine was an Illumina HiSeq 4000. iRepertoire HTBI primers and Arm-PCR amplification of CDR3 regions were used to construct TCR beta libraries. TCRdb redid the processing of the public reads, applying fastp at Q25 and MiXCR, and retained in-frame beta chains. For every CDR3 protein sequence, its rows merge into one entry that carries the most common genes and DNA. This sample lists about 350,000 distinct CDR3 sequences; approximately 16% were detected once. The ten largest clonotypes hold about 32% of the sample.

The same specimen was also included in a second study, on T cells in Graves' hyperthyroidism and ophthalmopathy.

The starting material was peripheral blood mononuclear cells (PBMCs), obtained at new diagnosis, from a patient treated with antithyroid drugs. The receptors derive from a man aged 40-55 years with Graves disease. Donor details come from another sample of the same person, matched by shared clones.

The chain's CDR3 is CASSYGGAANYGYTF. The DNA for the CDR3 is TGTGCCAGCAGTTACGGTGGGGCCGCTAACTATGGCTACACCTTC. V gene TRBV6-5 combines with J gene TRBJ1-2; D might be TRBD1 (5 bases). V shed 2 bases and J shed 0 bases, with 10 bases lying between them. Looked up from germline, CDR1 is MNHEY and CDR2 is SVGAGI. This CDR3 has 15 amino acids.

V usage is TRBV28 and J usage is TRBJ2-2, with 7 positions matching TRBD2. Germline V gene sequence: CDR1 MDHEN, CDR2 SYDVKM. This CDR3 region has 18 residues. J gave up 2 bases and V 5 bases, and 14 bases lay outside the gene matches. CDR3 protein: CASSPRGDFSSNTGELFF. CDR3 DNA sequence: TGTGCCAGCAGTCCCCGGGGGGACTTTTCTTCAAACACCGGGGAGCTGTTTTTT.

In this sample, this clonotype turned up many times. This chain links TRBV7-9 with TRBJ1-6, with D unclear. This CDR3 region has 15 residues. The ends were cut back, 1 base at V and 3 bases at J, with 7 bases in the middle. Germline CDR1 SEHNR, CDR2 FQNEAQ (reference sequence). In DNA form, the CDR3 reads TGTGCCAGCAGCTTAGGCACCTACTATAATTCACCCCTCCACTTT. The encoded protein is CASSLGTYYNSPLHF.

This clonotype occurred many times. The chain combines TRBV6-2 or TRBV6-3 with TRBJ2-1, with no clear D. V was trimmed by 6 bases and J by 9 bases, leaving 12 bases between them. This CDR3 spans 12 amino acids. The germline V gene has CDR1 MNHEY and CDR2 SVGEGT. In DNA, the CDR3 is TGTGCCAGCAGCGACCCAACCGGTGAGCAGTTCTTC. Its translation is CASSDPTGEQFF.

A word on this clonotype: One base away lies a much larger clone, so this may be a sequencing read error. The gene calls are TRBV5-1 and TRBJ1-1; TRBD1 agrees at 7 bases. This CDR3 comprises 15 residues. With V trimmed by 5 bases and J by 1 base, 8 bases remained unmatched. Germline V gene lookup returns CDR1 SGHRS and CDR2 YFSETQ. The CDR3 spells CASRYLGQKNTEAFF. CDR3 nucleotide sequence: TGCGCCAGCAGGTATCTGGGACAGAAGAACACTGAAGCTTTCTTT.

This clonotype was observed at least ten times. The chain recombines TRBV4-1 with TRBJ2-7; D tentatively reads TRBD1 or TRBD2 (5 bases each). This CDR3 contains 16 residues. Germline CDR1 is MGHRA and CDR2 is YSYEKL. V gave up 1 base and J gave up 2 bases, with 15 bases separating them. CDR3 in DNA: TGCGCCAGCAGCCAAGGGCCGGGACGGACGACCTACGAGCAGTACTTC. Encoded protein: CASSQGPGRTTYEQYF.

Many counts were recorded for this clonotype. The junction does not match germline at one end; this may be a read error. V gene TRBV5-1 combines with J gene TRBJ2-3, with 9 nucleotides matching TRBD1. CDR3 length equals 16 residues. Germline V CDR1 and CDR2: SGHRS, YFSETQ. The CDR3 sequence: CASSLARTGGTDTQYF. The CDR3 region has the DNA TGTGCCAGCAGCTTGGCCCGGACAGGGGGCACAGATACGCAGTATTTT.

In this sample, this clonotype turned up many times. This chain links TRBV20-1 with TRBJ1-5, with TRBD1 matching over 7 bases. There are 16 residues in the CDR3. The V gene's germline CDR1 is DFQATT and CDR2 SNEGSKA (reference sequence). J gave up 2 bases and V 1 base, and 8 bases lay outside the gene matches. CDR3 nucleotide sequence: TGCAGTGCTAGAGTGGGACAGTCTGTTGGCAATCAGCCCCAGCATTTT. This codes for CSARVGQSVGNQPQHF.

Ten or more counts support this clonotype. The CDR3 sequence: CASSYGGENTEAFF. CDR3 bases: TGTGCCAGCAGTTACGGGGGGGAGAACACTGAAGCTTTCTTT. This chain links TRBV28 with TRBJ1-1; possible D gene TRBD1, 5 bases. CDR3 size: 14 residues. The germline CDR1 and CDR2 sequences are MDHEN and SYDVKM. Trimming pared 4 bases from V and 1 base from J, leaving 10 bases between.

This chain links TRBV3-1 with TRBJ2-5; no reliable D call. The V and J ends lost 1 base and 7 bases respectively, with 16 bases between them. Germline assignment: CDR1 LGHDT and CDR2 YNNKEL (reference sequence). The CDR3 is made up of 15 amino acids. CDR3 protein: CASSQAETAKVTQYF. CDR3 nucleotide sequence: TGTGCCAGCAGCCAAGCGGAGACTGCCAAGGTGACCCAGTACTTC.

As concerns this clonotype: A much larger clone lies one base from this, so it may be a read error. The conserved closing phenylalanine or tryptophan is absent in this CDR3, likely reflecting a read error. The chain uses TRBV11-3 and TRBJ1-1, with a weak D call TRBD1 (6 bases). Per the germline V gene, CDR1 is SGHNT and CDR2 is YENEEA. Trimming stripped 5 bases from V and 1 base from J, with 11 bases between. The CDR3 contains 14 residues. This CDR3 reads CASSPGAGNTEAFS. The CDR3 DNA reads as TGTGCCAGCAGCCCAGGGGCGGGGAACACTGAAGCTTTCTCT.

The sample holds many counts of this clonotype. V usage is TRBV28 and J usage is TRBJ2-7; TRBD1 might be the D (5 bases). The V gene lost 1 base and the J gene lost 2 bases, with 9 bases spanning the gap. Germline lookup yields CDR1 MDHEN and CDR2 SYDVKM. The CDR3 is 14 residues long. The CDR3 DNA reads as TGTGCCAGCAGTTTATTAGGCAGGGCCTACGAGCAGTACTTC. Translation: CASSLLGRAYEQYF.

The J gene is TRBJ2-7, the V gene TRBV6-1; maybe TRBD2 (6 bases). CDR3 size: 12 residues. The germline V and J ends were trimmed by 8 bases and 3 bases, with 11 bases remaining between them. CDR1 and CDR2 (germline): MNHNS, SASEGT. The CDR3 region is CASGGESYEQYF. The CDR3, as DNA: TGTGCCAGCGGCGGGGAAAGCTACGAGCAGTACTTC.

This clonotype has just a few counts. The rearrangement joins TRBV7-3 to TRBJ1-1; D possibly corresponds to TRBD1 (5 bases). The V gene's germline CDR1 is SGHTA and CDR2 FQGTGA. The CDR3 length is 18 residues. The V end lost 5 bases, the J end lost 11 bases, and 33 bases lay between the germline ends. The CDR3 spells CASSQDGAGRQILRVAFF. The CDR3 nucleotides are TGTGCCAGCAGCCAAGATGGCGCGGGCAGACAGATCCTAAGAGTGGCTTTCTTT.

This clonotype occurred many times. J is TRBJ2-1 and V is TRBV5-5; no clear D. The germline V gene has CDR1 SGHKS and CDR2 YYEKEE (reference sequence). V shed 1 base and J shed 9 bases, with 8 bases lying between them. This CDR3 is 12 amino acids long. The CDR3 loop is CASSLPWIEQFF. The CDR3 DNA follows: TGTGCCAGCAGCTTGCCATGGATTGAGCAGTTCTTC.